This TCR beta chain was captured by sequencing in a study of cytomegalovirus exposure and HLA in healthy donors. Study as a whole: The Caucasian-associated ancestry cluster held about 80% of 350 to 450 genotyped donors. Study-level points and caveats: Of the V segments, some could not be distinguished, including TRBV6-2 and TRBV6-3, and were excluded. Most subjects had HLA-A and HLA-B alleles reportedly predicted accurately by TCR beta sequences. The study labeled 170 or so TCR beta chains cytomegalovirus-associated.

Primers for the PCR totalled 60 Vbeta and 13 Jbeta. The protocol was immunoSEQ multiplex PCR, while the TCRdb copy is restricted to in-frame clones and leaves out a portion. The sample holds hundreds of thousands of clones, roughly 79% seen once. Note on this clone: What it recognizes is unknown.

CDR1 is SGDLS, CDR2 YYNGEE, per germline. With 4 bases removed from V and 0 bases from J, the gap between germline ends came to 12 bases. The CDR3 runs to 15 residues. J is TRBJ2-3 and V is TRBV9; the D is unclear. The TCR originated in a young man in good health and CMV-seronegative. Material for sequencing was PBMCs. DNA of the CDR3: TGTGCCAGCAGCCCACACACCTCTAGCACAGATACGCAGTATTTT. Residues: CASSPHTSSTDTQYF.